The rows below give T cell receptor beta chains drawn from one sample of a study of blood T cell repertoires in COVID-19. Sequencing used immunoSEQ multiplex PCR; TCRdb keeps in-frame clones, though not all of them. This repertoire shows approximately 72,000 clones, 70% to 90% found once; its top ten account for 15% to 20%. Sequencing used peripheral blood. The receptors come from a woman older than 75 with acute or convalescent COVID-19. Both conserved end residues are part of each CDR3. The D gene is left open where the match is weak. Part of the rows lack a size; the others show once, few, many or a class for expanded clones.

D gene | J gene | V gene | clone size | CDR3 DNA | CDR3 protein
TRBD2 | TRBJ2-1 | TRBV24-1 | . | TGTGCCACCAGTGACGCTAGCGGGGGGAACTACAATGAGCAGTTCTTC | CATSDASGGNYNEQFF
. | TRBJ1-5 | TRBV9 | . | TGTGCCAGCAGCGTTCCGGGGCAGCCCCAGCATTTT | CASSVPGQPQHF
. | TRBJ2-2 | TRBV18 | . | TGTGCCAGCTCACCACTCAGGGACACCGGGGAGCTGTTTTTT | CASSPLRDTGELFF
. | TRBJ2-7 | TRBV28 | few | TGTGCCAGCAAGAAGGGGGTTTCGTACGAGCAGTACTTC | CASKKGVSYEQYF
. | TRBJ1-1 | TRBV5-1 | . | TGCGCCAGCAGCTCGTCGGTAGGGGCCAGAATCCCTGAAGCTTTCTTT | CASSSSVGARIPEAFF
. | TRBJ1-2 | TRBV14 | . | TGTGCCAGCAGCCAGGCGGCAGATCACTATGGCTACACCTTC | CASSQAADHYGYTF
TRBD1 | TRBJ1-2 | TRBV5-1 | . | TGCGCCAGCAGCTTGGTTCAGGGGGCGAACTATGGCTACACCTTC | CASSLVQGANYGYTF
. | TRBJ1-1 | TRBV10-2 | few | TGCGCCAGCAACGAGGGATTGAACACTGAAGCTTTCTTT | CASNEGLNTEAFF
. | TRBJ2-7 | TRBV7-9 | . | TGTGCCAGCAGCCCGCCCGGGTCCTCCGGATACGAGCAGTACTTC | CASSPPGSSGYEQYF
. | TRBJ1-1 | TRBV5-1 | . | TGCGCCAGCAGTGAACTAGAGAACACTGAAGCTTTCTTT | CASSELENTEAFF
TRBD1 | TRBJ1-4 | TRBV19 | . | TGTGCCACCGGCGACAGGGGAGCAACTAATGAAAAACTGTTTTTT | CATGDRGATNEKLFF
. | TRBJ1-3 | TRBV7-9 | medium-sized | TGTGCAGGGTTGGACAGATCCTCTGGAAACACCATATATTTT | CAGLDRSSGNTIYF
. | TRBJ2-3 | TRBV5-1 | . | TGCGCCAGCAGCTTGAACGCAGGGCGGACAGATACGCAGTATTTT | CASSLNAGRTDTQYF
. | TRBJ2-5 | TRBV20-1 | . | TGCAGTGCTAGACCCCTCGAGACCCAGTACTTC | CSARPLETQYF
TRBD2 | TRBJ2-1 | TRBV11-2 | . | TGTGCCAGCAGCTCACCGACTAGCGGCCAGACCCGCTCCTACAATGAGCAGTTCTTC | CASSSPTSGQTRSYNEQFF
. | TRBJ2-7 | TRBV27 | . | TGTGCCAGCAGTTTATCCCCCCAGGGGATGGACGAGCAGTACTTC | CASSLSPQGMDEQYF
. | TRBJ1-2 | TRBV12-3/TRBV12-4 | . | TGTGCCAGCAGTTTCCCCTCGTATGGCTACACCTTC | CASSFPSYGYTF
. | TRBJ1-3 | TRBV30 | . | TGTGCCGCGACGGGGTCTGGAAACACCATATATTTT | CAATGSGNTIYF
TRBD1 | TRBJ1-5 | TRBV19 | few | TGTGCCAGTAGCCTCCAGGGGGCCTTCAATCAGCCCCAGCATTTT | CASSLQGAFNQPQHF
. | TRBJ1-1 | TRBV19 | few | TGTGCCAGTAGTATAGGGACACAGAACACTGAAGCTTTCTTT | CASSIGTQNTEAFF
. | TRBJ2-1 | TRBV7-3 | . | TGTGCCAGCAGCTTAACGTCTACAGGGACCTACAATGAGCAGTTCTTC | CASSLTSTGTYNEQFF
TRBD1 | TRBJ1-2 | TRBV29-1 | . | TGCAGCGTTGCGACAGGGCCGATTTATGGCTACACCTTC | CSVATGPIYGYTF
. | TRBJ1-2 | TRBV30 | . | TGTGCCTGGAGTCCGCGAGGGCGGGTCTATGGCTACACCTTC | CAWSPRGRVYGYTF
. | TRBJ1-2 | TRBV30 | . | TGTGCCTGGAGTGAACAGTTAAACTATGGCTACACCTTC | CAWSEQLNYGYTF
TRBD1 | TRBJ1-2 | TRBV29-1 | . | TGCAGCGTTGGGGACAGGGGAGTCTATGGCTACACCTTC | CSVGDRGVYGYTF
. | TRBJ2-2 | TRBV19 | . | TGTGCCAGTAGCTCTTTCACAGGGTTCCGCACCGGGGAGCTGTTTTTT | CASSSFTGFRTGELFF
. | TRBJ2-1 | TRBV7-3 | . | TGTGCCAGCAGCTCCCAGGGGGGTGAGCAGTTCTTC | CASSSQGGEQFF
TRBD1 | TRBJ2-4 | TRBV7-9 | . | TGTGCCAGCAGCCTTACAGGGGGCTTGGACATTCAGTACTTC | CASSLTGGLDIQYF
. | TRBJ1-5 | TRBV5-5 | . | TGTGCCAGCAGCTTGACGGCAGGGGCTCAATGGCCCCAGCATTTT | CASSLTAGAQWPQHF
TRBD1 | TRBJ1-2 | TRBV7-9 | few | TGTGCCAGCAGCTCTCACCGGGACAGGGGAGGCAGTGGCTACACCTTC | CASSSHRDRGGSGYTF
TRBD2 | TRBJ2-5 | TRBV5-1 | . | TGCGCCAGCAGCTGGGGACTAGCGGGTCCGCAAGAGACCCAGTACTTC | CASSWGLAGPQETQYF
. | TRBJ2-2 | TRBV30 | . | TGTGCCTGGTCCCCCCTCACCGGGGAGCTGTTTTTT | CAWSPLTGELFF
. | TRBJ1-6 | TRBV4-2 | . | TGTGCCAGCAGCCAAGAAGGTGAGGGTTCACCCCTCCACTTT | CASSQEGEGSPLHF
. | TRBJ1-2 | TRBV18 | . | TGTGCCAGCTCACCGGGGCAGGATGGCTACACCTTC | CASSPGQDGYTF
TRBD1 | TRBJ2-5 | TRBV24-1 | . | TGTGCCACCAGTGACCCCGGGACAGGGGGCGCGAGGCAAGAGACCCAGTACTTC | CATSDPGTGGARQETQYF
. | TRBJ1-4 | TRBV25-1 | . | TGTGCCAGCAGTCGCCGAGGAGGACTGGATTTCTCTAATGAAAAACTGTTTTTT | CASSRRGGLDFSNEKLFF
. | TRBJ2-7 | TRBV29-1 | . | TGCAGCGTAGCGGAGGGACCCTACGAGCAGTACTTC | CSVAEGPYEQYF
. | TRBJ2-6 | TRBV4-1 | . | TGCGCCAGCAGCCATCCCAGTGGGGCCAACGTCCTGACTTTC | CASSHPSGANVLTF
. | TRBJ1-2 | TRBV3-1/TRBV3-2 | . | TGTGCCAGCAGCCAAGGGCCGGGTCCCATCTATGGCTACACCTTC | CASSQGPGPIYGYTF
. | TRBJ2-2 | TRBV18 | . | TGTGCCAGCTCACCACTCGAGACAGGGAGGACCGGGGAGCTGTTTTTT | CASSPLETGRTGELFF
TRBD2 | TRBJ2-1 | TRBV11-1 | once | TGTGCCAGCAGCGCCGGGACTAGCGGCTACAATGAGCAGTTCTTC | CASSAGTSGYNEQFF
. | TRBJ2-1 | TRBV4-2 | . | TGTGCCAGCAGCCCCTCGGACCGGGACTCCCCCATCAATGAGCAGTTCTTC | CASSPSDRDSPINEQFF
. | TRBJ1-1 | TRBV5-1 | . | TGCGCCAGCAGCTCCCCCCAGGGCACTGAAGCTTTCTTT | CASSSPQGTEAFF
. | TRBJ2-5 | TRBV2 | . | TGTGCCAGCAGTACTGGGGACTCGTGGGCGGAGACCCAGTACTTC | CASSTGDSWAETQYF
TRBD1 | TRBJ1-4 | TRBV14 | . | TGTGCCAGCAGCCAAAGGACAGGGGGAATCGAAAAACTGTTTTTT | CASSQRTGGIEKLFF
. | TRBJ1-6 | TRBV3-1/TRBV3-2 | . | TGTGCCAGCAGCCGGACGGGAGATAATTCACCCCTCCACTTT | CASSRTGDNSPLHF
. | TRBJ1-2 | TRBV5-1 | . | TGCGCCAGCAGCTTGCCCACTGATCACGATGGCTACACCTTC | CASSLPTDHDGYTF
. | TRBJ2-7 | TRBV4-2 | . | TGTGCCAGCAGCCAGGATCCTCCTGGGCAGGGTGGCTCCTACGAGCAGTACTTC | CASSQDPPGQGGSYEQYF